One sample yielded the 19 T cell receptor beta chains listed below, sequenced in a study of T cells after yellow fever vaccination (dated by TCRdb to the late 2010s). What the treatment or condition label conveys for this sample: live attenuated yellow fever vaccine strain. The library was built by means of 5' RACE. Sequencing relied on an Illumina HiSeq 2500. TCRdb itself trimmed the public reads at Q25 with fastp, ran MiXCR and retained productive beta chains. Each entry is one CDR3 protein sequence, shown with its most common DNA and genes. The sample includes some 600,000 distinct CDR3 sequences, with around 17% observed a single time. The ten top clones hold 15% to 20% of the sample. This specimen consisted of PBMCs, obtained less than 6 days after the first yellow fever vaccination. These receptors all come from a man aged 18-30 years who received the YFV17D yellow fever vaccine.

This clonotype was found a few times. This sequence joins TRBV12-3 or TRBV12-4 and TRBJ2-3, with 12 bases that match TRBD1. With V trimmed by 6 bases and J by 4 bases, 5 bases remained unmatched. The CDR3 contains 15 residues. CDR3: CASRGQGAIADTQYF. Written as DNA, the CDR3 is TGTGCCAGCAGGGGACAGGGGGCAATCGCAGATACGCAGTATTTT.

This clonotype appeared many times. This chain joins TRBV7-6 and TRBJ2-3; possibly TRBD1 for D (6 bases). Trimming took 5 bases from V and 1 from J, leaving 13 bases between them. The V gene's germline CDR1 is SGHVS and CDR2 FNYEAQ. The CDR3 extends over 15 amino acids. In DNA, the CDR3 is TGTGCCAGCAGCCCTGGGACACGGGGCACAGATACGCAGTATTTT. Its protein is CASSPGTRGTDTQYF.

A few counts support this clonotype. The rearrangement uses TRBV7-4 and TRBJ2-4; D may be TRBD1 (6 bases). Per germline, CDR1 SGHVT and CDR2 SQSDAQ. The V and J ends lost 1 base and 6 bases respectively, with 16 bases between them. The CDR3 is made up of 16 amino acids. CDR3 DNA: TGTGCCAGCAGCTTAGTGGCTAGAGGGGGACCAAACATTCAGTACTTC. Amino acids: CASSLVARGGPNIQYF. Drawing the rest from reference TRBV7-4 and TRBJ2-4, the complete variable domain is GAGVSQSPRYKVAKRGRDVALRCDSISGHVTLYWYRQTLGQGSEVLTYSQSDAQRDKSGRPSGRFSAERPERSVSTLKIQRTEQGDSAVYLCASSLVARGGPNIQYFGAGTRLSVL.

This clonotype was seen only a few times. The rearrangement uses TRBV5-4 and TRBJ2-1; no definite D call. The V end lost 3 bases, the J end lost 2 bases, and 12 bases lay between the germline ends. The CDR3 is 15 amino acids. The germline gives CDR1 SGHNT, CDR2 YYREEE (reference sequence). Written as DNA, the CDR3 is TGTGCCAGCAGCTCGGACGGATCTACCTACAATGAGCAGTTCTTC. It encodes CASSSDGSTYNEQFF. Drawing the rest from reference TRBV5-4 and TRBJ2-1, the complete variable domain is ETGVTQSPTHLIKTRGQQVTLRCSSQSGHNTVSWYQQALGQGPQFIFQYYREEENGRGNFPPRFSGLQFPNYSSELNVNALELDDSALYLCASSSDGSTYNEQFFGPGTRLTVL.

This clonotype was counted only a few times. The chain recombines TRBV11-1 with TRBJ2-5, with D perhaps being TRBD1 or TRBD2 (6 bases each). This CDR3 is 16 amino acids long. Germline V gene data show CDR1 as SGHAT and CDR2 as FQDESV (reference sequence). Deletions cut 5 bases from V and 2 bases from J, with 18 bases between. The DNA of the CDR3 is TGTGCCAGCAGCCAGGGGTCCTCCGGGGGTCAAGAGACCCAGTACTTC. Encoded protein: CASSQGSSGGQETQYF.

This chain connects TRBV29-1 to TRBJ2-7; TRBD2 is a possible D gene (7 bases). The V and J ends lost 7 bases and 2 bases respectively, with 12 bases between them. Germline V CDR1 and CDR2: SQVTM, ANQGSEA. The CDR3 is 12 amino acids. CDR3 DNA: TGCAGCGGAACAGGGAGGGCCTACGAGCAGTACGTC. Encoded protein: CSGTGRAYEQYV.

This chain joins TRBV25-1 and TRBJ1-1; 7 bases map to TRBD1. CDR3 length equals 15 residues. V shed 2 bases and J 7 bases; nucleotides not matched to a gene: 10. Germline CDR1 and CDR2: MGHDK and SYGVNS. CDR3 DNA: TGTGCCAGCAGTGAACTCTCCGACAGGGTCGATGAAGCTTTCTTT. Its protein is CASSELSDRVDEAFF. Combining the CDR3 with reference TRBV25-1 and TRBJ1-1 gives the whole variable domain EADIYQTPRYLVIGTGKKITLECSQTMGHDKMYWYQQDPGMELHLIHYSYGVNSTEKGDLSSESTVSRIRTEHFPLTLESARPSHTSQYLCASSELSDRVDEAFFGQGTRLTVV.

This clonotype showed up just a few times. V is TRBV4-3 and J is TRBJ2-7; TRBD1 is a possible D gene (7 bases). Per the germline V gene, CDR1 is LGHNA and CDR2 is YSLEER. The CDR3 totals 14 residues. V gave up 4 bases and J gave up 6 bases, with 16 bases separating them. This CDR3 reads CASSPRQGGPEQYF. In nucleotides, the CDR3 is TGCGCCAGCAGCCCAAGACAGGGAGGCCCCGAGCAGTACTTC.

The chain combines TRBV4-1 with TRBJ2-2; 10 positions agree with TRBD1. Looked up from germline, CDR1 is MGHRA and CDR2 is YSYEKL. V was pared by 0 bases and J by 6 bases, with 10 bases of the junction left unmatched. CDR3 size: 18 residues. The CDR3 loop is CASSQDLRLGTGAGELFF. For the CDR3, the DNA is TGCGCCAGCAGCCAAGATCTAAGGTTGGGGACAGGGGCCGGGGAGCTGTTTTTT.

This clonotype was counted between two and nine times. The CDR3 is CASSFEPASRYTF. The CDR3, as DNA: TGCGCCAGCAGCTTTGAGCCGGCGTCTCGCTACACCTTC. This rearrangement joins TRBV5-1 to TRBJ1-2; D ambiguous. Germline lookup yields CDR1 SGHRS and CDR2 YFSETQ. The CDR3 spans 13 residues. Between the trimmed V and J ends, which lost 2 bases and 9 bases, there was a span of 14 bases.

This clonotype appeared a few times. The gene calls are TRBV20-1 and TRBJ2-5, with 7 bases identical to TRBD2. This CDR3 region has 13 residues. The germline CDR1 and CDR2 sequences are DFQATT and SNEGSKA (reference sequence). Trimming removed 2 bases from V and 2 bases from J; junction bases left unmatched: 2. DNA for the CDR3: TGCAGTGCTAGACGGGGAGGGCAAGAGACCCAGTACTTC. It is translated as CSARRGGQETQYF.

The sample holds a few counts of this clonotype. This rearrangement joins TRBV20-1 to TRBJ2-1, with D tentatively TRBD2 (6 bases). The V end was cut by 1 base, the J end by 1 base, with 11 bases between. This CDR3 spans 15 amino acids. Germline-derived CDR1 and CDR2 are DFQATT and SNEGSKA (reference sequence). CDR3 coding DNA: TGCAGTGCTAGAGGGGCGGGGAATTCCTACAATGAGCAGTTCTTC. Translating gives CSARGAGNSYNEQFF.

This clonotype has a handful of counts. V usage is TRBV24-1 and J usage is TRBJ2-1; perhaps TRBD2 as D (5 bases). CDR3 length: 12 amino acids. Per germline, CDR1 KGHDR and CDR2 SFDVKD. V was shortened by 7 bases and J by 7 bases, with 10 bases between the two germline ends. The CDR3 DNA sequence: TGTGCCACCAGCTCAACTAGGAATGAGCAGTTCTTC. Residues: CATSSTRNEQFF.

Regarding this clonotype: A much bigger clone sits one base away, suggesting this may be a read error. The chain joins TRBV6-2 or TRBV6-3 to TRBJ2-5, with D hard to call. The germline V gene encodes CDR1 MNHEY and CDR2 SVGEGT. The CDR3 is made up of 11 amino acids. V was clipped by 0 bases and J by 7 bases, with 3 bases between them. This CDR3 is CASSYSGTQYF. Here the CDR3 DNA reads TGTGCCAGCAGTTACTCGGGGACCCAGTACTTC.

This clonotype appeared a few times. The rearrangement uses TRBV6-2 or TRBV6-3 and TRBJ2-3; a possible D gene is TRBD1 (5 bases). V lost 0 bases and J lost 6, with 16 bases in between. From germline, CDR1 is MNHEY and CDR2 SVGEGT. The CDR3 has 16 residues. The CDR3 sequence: CASSYSGLGLSDTQYF. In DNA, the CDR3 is TGTGCCAGCAGTTACTCGGGGCTTGGTCTGTCGGATACGCAGTATTTT.

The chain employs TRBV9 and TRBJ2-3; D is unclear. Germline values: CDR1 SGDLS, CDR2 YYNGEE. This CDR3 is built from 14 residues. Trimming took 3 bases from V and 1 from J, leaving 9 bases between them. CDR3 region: CASSDPGGTDTQYF. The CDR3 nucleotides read TGTGCCAGCAGCGACCCCGGTGGCACAGATACGCAGTATTTT.

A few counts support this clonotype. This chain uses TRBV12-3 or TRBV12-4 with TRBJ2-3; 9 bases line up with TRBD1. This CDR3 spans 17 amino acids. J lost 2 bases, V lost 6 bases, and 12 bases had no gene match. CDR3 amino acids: CASSPYNRGRLTDTQYF. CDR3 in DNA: TGTGCCAGCAGCCCCTATAACAGGGGGCGTCTCACAGATACGCAGTATTTT.

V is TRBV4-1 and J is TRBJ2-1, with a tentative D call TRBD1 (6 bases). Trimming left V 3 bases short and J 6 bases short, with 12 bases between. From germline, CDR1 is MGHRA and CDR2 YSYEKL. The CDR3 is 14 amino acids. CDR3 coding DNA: TGCGCCAGCAGCCACCTCAGGGGTGGCAATGAGCAGTTCTTC. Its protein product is CASSHLRGGNEQFF.

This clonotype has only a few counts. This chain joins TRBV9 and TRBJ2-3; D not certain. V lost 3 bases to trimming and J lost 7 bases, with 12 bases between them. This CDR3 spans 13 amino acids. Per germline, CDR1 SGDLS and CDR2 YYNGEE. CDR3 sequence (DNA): TGTGCCAGCAGCGCGGAGCTATTAAATACGCAGTATTTT. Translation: CASSAELLNTQYF.